This passage covers 20 T cell receptor beta chains from one sample sequenced in a study of a mutant IDH1 vaccine in newly diagnosed glioma. Their antigen targets remain unknown. Sequencing was performed with immunoSEQ multiplex PCR; in TCRdb, only in-frame clones are kept and a portion is missing. The sample includes 26,000 or so clones, approximately 87% seen only once; the top ten take 30% to 35%. The time point here: week 35, safety follow-up. The vaccine gave 300 ug of a 20-mer mutant IDH1 peptide subcutaneously per dose. The source material was PBMCs, sampled from a glioma patient whose treatment included an IDH1 peptide vaccine. The receptors stem from a man aged 30 to 45 with glioma.

This clone was seen only once. This chain connects TRBV18 to TRBJ2-5; 7 bases are shared with TRBD1. Germline V gene lookup returns CDR1 KGHSH and CDR2 LQKENI. With 4 bases clipped from V and 5 bases from J, the junction kept 19 bases outside the gene matches. The CDR3 runs 18 residues. The CDR3 is CASSRSRDSGRYGETQYF. In DNA, the CDR3 is TGTGCCAGCTCACGCTCCCGGGACAGCGGCCGGTACGGTGAGACCCAGTACTTC.

Within the sample, this clone is medium-sized. This chain connects TRBV7-9 to TRBJ2-3, with TRBD2 matching over 11 bases. The V and J ends lost 1 base and 6 bases, in that order; junction bases with no gene match: 6. The CDR3 has 16 amino acids. The germline gives CDR1 SEHNR, CDR2 FQNEAQ (reference sequence). The CDR3, as DNA: TGTGCCAGCAGCTTAGGACTAGCGGGACAGTTGGATACGCAGTATTTT. Translation: CASSLGLAGQLDTQYF.

The chain recombines TRBV6-1 with TRBJ1-4; TRBD1 might be the D (5 bases). The CDR3 loop spans 18 amino acids. The V end lost 2 bases, the J end lost 3 bases, and 19 bases lay between the germline ends. Germline CDR1 is MNHNS and CDR2 is SASEGT. The CDR3 DNA follows: TGTGCCAGCAGTGAAAGAGTTCAGGGTGTTCCGGCTAATGAAAAACTGTTTTTT. It specifies CASSERVQGVPANEKLFF.

The rearrangement joins TRBV7-9 to TRBJ1-1; perhaps TRBD1 as D (6 bases). Per the germline V gene, CDR1 is SEHNR and CDR2 is FQNEAQ (reference sequence). V lost 5 bases and J lost 2, with 12 bases in between. This CDR3 has 14 amino acids. The DNA of the CDR3 is TGTGCCAGCAGCAGGGGGTCCCTAAACACTGAAGCTTTCTTT. Translating gives CASSRGSLNTEAFF. Variable domain in full (rest from reference TRBV7-9 and TRBJ1-1): DTGVSQNPRHKITKRGQNVTFRCDPISEHNRLYWYRQTLGQGPEFLTYFQNEAQLEKSRLLSDRFSAERPKGSFSTLEIQRTEQGDSAMYLCASSRGSLNTEAFFGQGTRLTVV.

This clone showed up just a few times. This chain joins TRBV4-2 and TRBJ2-2, with 10 bases aligning to TRBD2. The CDR3 contains 15 residues. V trimming: 4 bases; J trimming: 3 bases; junction bases outside the gene matches: 2. The germline CDR1 and CDR2 sequences are LGHNA and YNFKEQ. CDR3 in amino acids: CASSPLAGDTGELFF. The CDR3 DNA follows: TGTGCCAGCAGCCCCCTAGCGGGGGACACCGGGGAGCTGTTTTTT.

The gene calls are TRBV2 and TRBJ2-7, with 10 nucleotides matching TRBD2. The germline CDR1 and CDR2 sequences are SNHLY and FYNNEI. The ends lost 7 bases at V and 1 base at J; junction bases unmatched: 1. This CDR3 is built from 13 residues. CDR3 nucleotide sequence: TGTGCCAGCAAACTAGCGGGATCCTACGAGCAGTACTTC. It yields the protein CASKLAGSYEQYF.

V usage is TRBV5-6 and J usage is TRBJ2-5; 8 bases are shared with TRBD1. Germline lookup yields CDR1 SGHDT and CDR2 YYEEEE. Unmatched junction bases numbered 5, after V lost 3 bases and J lost 1 base. CDR3 size: 15 residues. CDR3 DNA sequence: TGTGCCAGCAGCTATGGACAGGGTGGCCAAGAGACCCAGTACTTC. Translation gives CASSYGQGGQETQYF.

The chain joins TRBV27 to TRBJ1-5; D not resolved. This CDR3 spans 16 amino acids. Between the trimmed V and J ends, which lost 4 bases and 5 bases, there was a span of 18 bases. From germline, CDR1 is MNHEY and CDR2 SMNVEV (reference sequence). The CDR3 region has the DNA TGTGCCAGCAGTTCATATAGCGGACGTACAGATCAGCCCCAGCATTTT. It specifies CASSSYSGRTDQPQHF.

The J gene is TRBJ2-5, the V gene TRBV30; maybe TRBD2 (5 bases). The ends were cut back, 0 bases at V and 5 bases at J, with 13 bases in the middle. Germline CDR1 GTSNPN, CDR2 SVGIG (reference sequence). The CDR3 runs 14 residues. CDR3 DNA sequence: TGTGCCTGGAGTGTACGGGCTAGCCGTGAGACCCAGTACTTC. Its translation is CAWSVRASRETQYF.

This rearrangement joins TRBV5-6 to TRBJ1-1; D unclear. CDR3 size: 13 residues. The germline V gene encodes CDR1 SGHDT and CDR2 YYEEEE. The V end lost 5 bases, the J end lost 6 bases, and 14 bases lay between the germline ends. In DNA form, the CDR3 reads TGTGCCAGCAGGTTTCGGGGAAACCCTGAAGCTTTCTTT. Encoded protein: CASRFRGNPEAFF.

This clone was detected a few times. V usage is TRBV19 and J usage is TRBJ2-7, with D possibly TRBD2 on 5 matching bases. This CDR3 has 14 residues. V was clipped by 1 base and J by 3 bases, with 10 bases between them. The germline CDR1 and CDR2 sequences are LNHDA and SQIVND (reference sequence). In DNA, the CDR3 is TGTGCCAGTAGTATAGCTGGGAGAAACTACGAGCAGTACTTC. As protein: CASSIAGRNYEQYF.

The chain combines TRBV7-8 with TRBJ2-2; no definite D call. V lost 5 bases, J lost 6 bases, and 7 bases lay in between. This CDR3 is built from 12 residues. Germline V CDR1 and CDR2: SGHVS, FQNEAQ. CDR3: CASSPQSGELFF. The CDR3 nucleotides are TGTGCCAGCAGCCCTCAATCCGGGGAGCTGTTTTTT.

V usage is TRBV18 and J usage is TRBJ2-7; D call uncertain. Germline CDR1 reads KGHSH; CDR2 reads LQKENI. The V gene lost 3 bases and the J gene lost 8 bases, with 14 bases spanning the gap. The CDR3 totals 13 residues. The CDR3 reads CASSPGSSNKQYF. The CDR3 DNA follows: TGTGCCAGCTCACCCGGCTCTTCTAACAAGCAGTACTTC.

The V and J genes are TRBV5-1 and TRBJ1-3; no reliable D call. V lost 0 bases, J lost 0 bases, and 16 bases lay in between. The germline V gene encodes CDR1 SGHRS and CDR2 YFSETQ. The CDR3 extends over 18 amino acids. CDR3 amino acids: CASSLVPVSRFSGNTIYF. Here the CDR3 DNA reads TGCGCCAGCAGCTTGGTCCCCGTTAGTAGGTTCTCTGGAAACACCATATATTTT.

Only one count was recorded for this clone. This chain connects TRBV5-6 to TRBJ1-6, with TRBD1 matching 9 bases. The CDR3 totals 13 residues. V shed 3 bases, J shed 12 bases, and the junction held 4 bases outside the gene matches. Germline V gives CDR1 SGHDT, CDR2 YYEEEE. This chain's CDR3 is CASSSLTGGPLHF. The CDR3 nucleotides read TGTGCCAGCAGCTCACTGACAGGGGGACCCCTCCACTTT.

The chain is built from TRBV18 and TRBJ2-5, with D hard to call. The CDR3 runs to 11 residues. Trimming took 4 bases from V and 4 from J, leaving 4 bases between them. CDR1 and CDR2 from the germline V gene are KGHSH and LQKENI. The CDR3 DNA sequence: TGTGCCAGCTCACAACGAGAGACCCAGTACTTC. This codes for CASSQRETQYF.

The J gene is TRBJ1-5, the V gene TRBV19; TRBD1 matches 9 bases. V shed 4 bases, J shed 1 base, and the junction held 5 bases outside the gene matches. Germline CDR1 LNHDA, CDR2 SQIVND (reference sequence). The length of the CDR3 is 16 residues. CDR3 residues: CASSTQGALSNQPQHF. The CDR3, as DNA: TGTGCCAGTAGTACACAGGGGGCTTTGAGCAATCAGCCCCAGCATTTT.

CDR3 protein: CASSANRDQPQHF. The CDR3 nucleotides are TGTGCCAGCAGTGCCAACAGGGATCAGCCCCAGCATTTT. The J gene is TRBJ1-5, the V gene TRBV2; D possibly corresponds to TRBD1 (6 bases). V lost 4 bases and J 5 bases, leaving 9 bases between the germline ends. Germline lookup yields CDR1 SNHLY and CDR2 FYNNEI. The CDR3 runs to 13 residues.

The chain carries TRBV6-5 and TRBJ1-5; D not resolved. Deletions cut 2 bases from V and 5 bases from J, with 7 bases between. The CDR3 length is 13 residues. Germline V CDR1 and CDR2: MNHEY, SVGAGI. The CDR3 DNA is TGTGCCAGCAGTTACGGGAAATATCAGCCCCAGCATTTT. Amino acids: CASSYGKYQPQHF.

J is TRBJ1-1 and V is TRBV27, with D possibly matching TRBD1 (5 bases). From germline, CDR1 is MNHEY and CDR2 SMNVEV (reference sequence). Trimming left V 6 bases short and J 2 bases short, with 13 bases between. This CDR3 has 14 residues. The CDR3 region has the DNA TGTGCCAGCAGGTACGGGACGGCAAACACTGAAGCTTTCTTT. It encodes CASRYGTANTEAFF.